The 18 T cell receptor beta chains given below trace back to one sample, sequenced in a study of shared clonotypes between healthy human individuals. Here immunoSEQ multiplex PCR was the method, and the copy in TCRdb shows in-frame clones only, minus some. The sample shows approximately 720,000 clones, roughly nine tenths of them seen only once. The naive CD8 fraction comprised CD45RO-negative cells positively selected for CCR7 and excluded terminally differentiated effector memory CD45RA+ cells. The sequenced sample consisted of naive CD8+ T cells sorted from blood. The receptors stem from a man aged 25 to 40 in good health.

The V gene is TRBV19, the J gene TRBJ1-2; D may be TRBD1 (5 bases). Trimming stripped 4 bases from V and 8 bases from J, with 20 bases between. Germline loops: CDR1 LNHDA, CDR2 SQIVND (reference sequence). This CDR3 spans 15 amino acids. CDR3 sequence (DNA): TGTGCCAGTAGTAATGGGGGTCTCTCCCTTGGGGGCTACACCTTC. It encodes CASSNGGLSLGGYTF.

Only one count was recorded for this clone. The chain carries TRBV7-6 and TRBJ2-3; the match to TRBD2 covers 10 bases. Germline V gene sequence: CDR1 SGHVS, CDR2 FNYEAQ. V was clipped by 1 base and J by 5 bases; unmatched bases: 0. This CDR3 contains 14 residues. CDR3 bases: TGTGCCAGCAGCTTAGGGACTAGCGGAGATACGCAGTATTTT. Amino acid sequence: CASSLGTSGDTQYF.

The rearrangement joins TRBV2 to TRBJ2-5; TRBD1 aligns across 7 bases. V lost 11 bases and J lost 5; bases outside the gene matches: 11. The germline CDR1 and CDR2 sequences are SNHLY and FYNNEI. The CDR3 is made up of 13 amino acids. CDR3 bases: TGTGCCGGTTCGGGACAGCCCGAGGAGACCCAGTACTTC. Its translation is CAGSGQPEETQYF.

The chain recombines TRBV28 with TRBJ2-2; tentatively, D is TRBD2 (6 bases). CDR1 and CDR2 (germline): MDHEN, SYDVKM. CDR3 length equals 15 residues. The V end lost 5 bases, the J end lost 5 bases, and 15 bases lay between the germline ends. This chain's CDR3 is CASSDLGLGTGELFF. The CDR3, as DNA: TGTGCCAGCAGTGACCTGGGACTTGGGACCGGGGAGCTGTTTTTT.

V is TRBV11-2 and J is TRBJ1-2; tentatively, D is TRBD1 (6 bases). Germline CDR1 and CDR2: SGHAT and FQNNGV. CDR3 length: 13 residues. Deletions cut 1 base from V and 7 bases from J, with 10 bases between. The CDR3 sequence: CASSLVQGGGYTF. CDR3 DNA sequence: TGTGCCAGCAGCTTAGTACAGGGAGGTGGCTACACCTTC.

This sequence joins TRBV5-8 and TRBJ2-5; unclear D gene. The CDR3 spans 15 residues. The V end was cut by 2 bases, the J end by 1 base, with 12 bases between. Germline V lookup: CDR1 SGHTS, CDR2 YDEGEE. The CDR3 region has the DNA TGTGCCAGCAGCTTAACCGCCAGGTTCCAAGAGACCCAGTACTTC. As protein: CASSLTARFQETQYF.

The V call is TRBV19, the J call TRBJ2-1, with 7 bases lining up with TRBD2. CDR1 LNHDA and CDR2 SQIVND come from the germline V gene (reference sequence). The CDR3 has 17 residues. J lost 5 bases, V lost 11 bases, and 21 bases had no gene match. The CDR3 loop reads CARLTVSGTKFNNEQFF. CDR3 bases: TGTGCCCGTCTTACCGTCTCCGGGACTAAATTTAACAATGAGCAGTTCTTC.

The genes are TRBV28 and TRBJ2-5; 8 nucleotides agree with TRBD2. Germline-derived CDR1 and CDR2 are MDHEN and SYDVKM. This CDR3 is built from 15 residues. V trimming: 5 bases; J trimming: 5 bases; junction bases outside the gene matches: 10. CDR3: CASSLPAGARETQYF. The CDR3 DNA follows: TGTGCCAGCAGTCTACCAGCGGGAGCAAGGGAGACCCAGTACTTC.

The chain joins TRBV7-9 to TRBJ1-1, with D unclear. The CDR3 extends over 12 amino acids. Between the trimmed V and J ends, which lost 3 bases and 6 bases, there was a span of 8 bases. Per germline, CDR1 SEHNR and CDR2 FQNEAQ (reference sequence). CDR3 residues: CASSFLVAEAFF. The DNA of the CDR3 is TGTGCCAGCAGCTTTCTGGTCGCTGAAGCTTTCTTT.

The chain employs TRBV6-5 and TRBJ2-7; D may correspond to TRBD1 or TRBD2 (5 bases each). Germline CDR1 MNHEY, CDR2 SVGAGI. Trimming took 5 bases from V and 0 from J, leaving 11 bases between them. This CDR3 is built from 14 residues. The CDR3 sequence is CASSQGPASYEQYF. Here the CDR3 DNA reads TGTGCCAGCAGTCAGGGACCGGCCTCCTACGAGCAGTACTTC.

The count of this clone is one. The chain recombines TRBV5-8 with TRBJ1-3; D might be TRBD1 (5 bases). The CDR3 contains 15 residues. Per the germline V gene, CDR1 is SGHTS and CDR2 is YDEGEE. Trimming removed 4 bases from V and 1 base from J, with 12 bases in between. The CDR3 DNA reads TGTGCCAGCAGCGGGGGGAGGTCGTCTGGAAACACCATATATTTT. Its protein product is CASSGGRSSGNTIYF.

The rearrangement links TRBV10-2 to TRBJ2-2, with TRBD2 identical over 14 bases. Losses at the gene ends were 3 bases for V and 5 bases for J; bases not matched to a gene: 14. In germline, CDR1 is WSHSY, CDR2 SAAADI. The CDR3 extends over 20 amino acids. CDR3 in amino acids: CASSEGTGTSGRSRTGELFF. CDR3 sequence (DNA): TGCGCCAGCAGTGAAGGGACAGGGACTAGCGGGAGATCGAGGACCGGGGAGCTGTTTTTT.

This clone was recorded only once. This chain uses TRBV7-9 with TRBJ2-1; D remains unclear. Germline loops: CDR1 SEHNR, CDR2 FQNEAQ (reference sequence). This CDR3 contains 14 residues. V was trimmed by 5 bases and J by 7 bases, leaving 15 bases between them. The CDR3 DNA sequence: TGTGCCAGCAGCCTACCGACGGGTAGGAATGAGCAGTTCTTC. Amino acids: CASSLPTGRNEQFF.

This clone has just one count. The genes are TRBV2 and TRBJ2-7; the match to TRBD1 covers 7 bases. The CDR3 totals 12 residues. V dropped 8 bases and J dropped 2; count of bases not matched to a gene: 3. Germline V gene sequence: CDR1 SNHLY, CDR2 FYNNEI. The CDR3 protein is CASRDSTYEQYF. Here the CDR3 DNA reads TGTGCCAGCCGGGACAGTACCTACGAGCAGTACTTC.

In DNA, the CDR3 is TGTGCCAGCAGCTTAGCAGGGCCCCGGGACAGGGGGCATAATGAAGCTTTCTTT. This gives the protein CASSLAGPRDRGHNEAFF. The rearrangement joins TRBV11-2 to TRBJ1-1; 12 nucleotides align to TRBD1. The CDR3 spans 18 residues. Germline trimming cut 1 base from V and 7 bases from J; bases unmatched to any gene: 13. CDR1 is SGHAT and CDR2 is FQNNGV in the germline V gene.

The rearrangement joins TRBV30 to TRBJ2-1; D might be TRBD1 (5 bases). CDR1 is GTSNPN, CDR2 SVGIG, per germline (reference sequence). Deletions cut 1 base from V and 2 bases from J, with 15 bases between. The CDR3 consists of 16 residues. The CDR3 DNA follows: TGTGCCTGGAGTGCCCCCGCCAGGGCGCCCTACAATGAGCAGTTCTTC. As protein: CAWSAPARAPYNEQFF.

V is TRBV27 and J is TRBJ2-1; unclear D gene. The V end was cut by 5 bases, the J end by 8 bases, with 13 bases between. This CDR3 spans 13 amino acids. In germline, CDR1 is MNHEY, CDR2 SMNVEV (reference sequence). The CDR3 is CASSPRLTYEQFF. The CDR3 bases are TGTGCCAGCAGTCCCAGACTCACATATGAGCAGTTCTTC.

The V gene is TRBV6-6, the J gene TRBJ2-7; possibly TRBD1 for D (5 bases). Per germline, CDR1 MNHNY and CDR2 SVGAGI (reference sequence). The V gene lost 3 bases and the J gene lost 3 bases, with 12 bases spanning the gap. The CDR3 runs to 14 residues. CDR3 residues: CASSYQDNFYEQYF. Written as DNA, the CDR3 is TGTGCCAGCAGTTATCAGGACAACTTCTACGAGCAGTACTTC.